This T cell receptor (beta chain) was recorded in a study of CD8+ T cells in alopecia areata. Study in general: Treatment comprised oral tofacitinib, 5 to 10 mg twice daily, in treated patients. Study-wide points: Higher clonality was seen in lesional scalp than in normal scalp, especially in alopecia totalis/universalis.

As concerns this clone: Antigen unknown.

Extracted RNA was reverse transcribed, and the resulting cDNA served as sequencing template. The protocol was immunoSEQ multiplex PCR, while the TCRdb copy is restricted to in-frame clones and leaves out a portion. The repertoire holds 190,000 or so clones, 50% to 60% seen once, with about 3.5% in the top ten. Trimming took 6 bases from V and 8 from J; bases not matched to a gene: 16. This CDR3 region has 15 residues. Looked up from germline, CDR1 is SGHNT and CDR2 is YYREEE (reference sequence). Indicated treatment: oral pan-JAK inhibitor, 5-10 mg twice daily. The V gene is TRBV5-4, the J gene TRBJ2-7; 8 positions agree with TRBD2. This clonotype originated in a human donor with alopecia areata. The sample consisted of CD4+ T cells sorted from blood, taken at week 4, from a patient treated with tofacitinib. The CDR3 DNA follows: TGTGCCAGCAAGCAGGAGGGCGGGGGGACCCGAAAGCAGTACTTC. This sequence encodes CASKQEGGGTRKQYF.